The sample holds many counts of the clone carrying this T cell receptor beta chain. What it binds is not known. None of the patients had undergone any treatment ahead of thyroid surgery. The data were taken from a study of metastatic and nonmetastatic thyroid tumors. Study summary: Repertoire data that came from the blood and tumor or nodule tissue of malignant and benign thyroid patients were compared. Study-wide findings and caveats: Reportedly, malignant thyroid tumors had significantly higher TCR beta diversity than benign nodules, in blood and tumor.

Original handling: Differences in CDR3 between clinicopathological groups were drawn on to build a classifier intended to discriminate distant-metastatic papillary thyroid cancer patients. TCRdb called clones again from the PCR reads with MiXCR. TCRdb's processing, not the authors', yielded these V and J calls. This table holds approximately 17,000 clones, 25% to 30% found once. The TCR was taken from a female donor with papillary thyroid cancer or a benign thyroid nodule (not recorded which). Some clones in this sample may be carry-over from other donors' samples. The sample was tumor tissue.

The CDR3 coding sequence is TGCGCCAGCAGCTATGGGACTAGCGGGAGGAACACAGATACGCAGTATTTT. Translation gives CASSYGTSGRNTDTQYF. The rearrangement links TRBV5-1 to TRBJ2-3; 15 positions match TRBD2. The CDR3 runs 17 residues. The germline V gene has CDR1 SGHRS and CDR2 YFSETQ. With V trimmed by 3 bases and J by 2 bases, 4 bases remained unmatched.